A single sample is the source of the 20 T cell receptor beta chains below, sequenced in a study of identical twins. TCRdb re-derived calls from the 5' RACE reads in MiXCR, one entry per CDR3 protein. The top ten clones hold about 0.52% of a sample with approximately 470,000 distinct CDR3 sequences, 12% to 15% of them seen once. Separately, the same data were catalogued under a study of yellow fever vaccine responses in identical twins.

The material sequenced was CD4+ T cells sorted from blood. The source is a woman between 18 and 29 years old in good health.

This clonotype appeared many times. The chain has TRBV20-1 and TRBJ1-6; TRBD1 agrees at 9 bases. The trim removed 5 bases at V and 7 bases at J, leaving 6 bases unmatched. This CDR3 region has 14 residues. Germline CDR1 reads DFQATT; CDR2 reads SNEGSKA (reference sequence). The CDR3 coding sequence is TGCAGTGCTCCTCCCGGGACAGGGAATTCACCCCTCCACTTT. Translating it yields CSAPPGTGNSPLHF.

The chain carries TRBV18 and TRBJ2-7; 8 bases line up with TRBD1. The junction had 12 bases not matched to a gene; V was cut back by 2 bases and J by 3 bases. The CDR3 spans 17 residues. The germline V gene encodes CDR1 KGHSH and CDR2 LQKENI. The CDR3 nucleotides are TGTGCCAGCTCACCAAATCTCCCCGACAGGGGTAACTACGAGCAGTACTTC. The encoded protein is CASSPNLPDRGNYEQYF.

The rearrangement links TRBV5-1 to TRBJ2-3, with D perhaps TRBD1 or TRBD2 (5 bases each). The CDR3 loop spans 14 amino acids. V was cut by 0 bases and J by 5 bases, with 10 bases left in between. The V gene's germline CDR1 is SGHRS and CDR2 YFSETQ. This chain's CDR3 is CASSLVPGRDTQYF. The CDR3 nucleotides read TGCGCCAGCAGCTTGGTTCCAGGGAGAGATACGCAGTATTTT.

This sequence joins TRBV3-1 and TRBJ1-2; possible D gene TRBD1, 6 bases. Germline CDR1 and CDR2: LGHDT and YNNKEL (reference sequence). Trimming stripped 3 bases from V and 8 bases from J, with 16 bases between. This CDR3 contains 14 residues. CDR3 coding DNA: TGTGCCAGCAGCCAGGTTGTAGGGACACCGGGCTACACCTTC. Protein sequence: CASSQVVGTPGYTF.

This clonotype has only a few counts. V usage is TRBV28 and J usage is TRBJ2-7; D perhaps matches TRBD2 (6 bases). The CDR3 has 12 amino acids. Germline assignment: CDR1 MDHEN and CDR2 SYDVKM. The V gene lost 6 bases and the J gene lost 6 bases, with 12 bases spanning the gap. The CDR3 DNA sequence: TGTGCCAGCAGCGCGACTAGTACCGAGCAGTACTTC. It codes for CASSATSTEQYF.

There are a few counts of this clonotype. V gene TRBV7-2 combines with J gene TRBJ2-3, with no clear D. The germline V and J ends were trimmed by 5 bases and 4 bases, with 10 bases remaining between them. This CDR3 is 13 amino acids long. CDR1 and CDR2 from the germline V gene are SGHTA and FQGNSA. The CDR3 here is CASSKPPSDTQYF. The CDR3 region has the DNA TGTGCCAGCAGCAAACCGCCATCAGATACGCAGTATTTT. Variable domain in full (rest from reference TRBV7-2 and TRBJ2-3): GAGVSQSPSNKVTEKGKDVELRCDPISGHTALYWYRQSLGQGLEFLIYFQGNSAPDKSGLPSDRFSAERTGGSVSTLTIQRTQQEDSAVYLCASSKPPSDTQYFGPGTRLTVL.

The chain combines TRBV10-1 with TRBJ2-5; possibly TRBD1 or TRBD2 for D (5 bases each). V was cut by 3 bases and J by 2 bases, with 10 bases left in between. The germline V gene has CDR1 WNHNN and CDR2 SYGVQD (reference sequence). This CDR3 spans 14 amino acids. CDR3 nucleotides: TGCGCCAGCAGTGATAGGGACCTACAAGAGACCCAGTACTTC. Translating it yields CASSDRDLQETQYF.

This clonotype was seen just once. The J gene is TRBJ2-5, the V gene TRBV5-1, with D maybe TRBD1 (6 bases). Deletions cut 0 bases from V and 2 bases from J, with 11 bases between. From germline, CDR1 is SGHRS and CDR2 YFSETQ. CDR3 length: 15 amino acids. The CDR3 sequence: CASSLDPDRQETQYF. The CDR3, as DNA: TGCGCCAGCAGCTTGGACCCCGACAGGCAAGAGACCCAGTACTTC.

This clonotype was observed a few times. The chain has TRBV20-1 and TRBJ1-1; D unclear. CDR3 size: 13 residues. The V and J ends lost 5 bases and 1 base respectively, with 11 bases between them. Germline values: CDR1 DFQATT, CDR2 SNEGSKA (reference sequence). CDR3 protein: CSAVHAGNTEAFF. The CDR3 DNA sequence: TGCAGTGCTGTCCACGCGGGGAACACTGAAGCTTTCTTT.

This clonotype was seen many times. The V call is TRBV7-2, the J call TRBJ2-3; weak D call: TRBD1 (5 bases). V shed 8 bases and J shed 1 base, with 13 bases lying between them. Germline V lookup: CDR1 SGHTA, CDR2 FQGNSA. The CDR3 loop spans 14 amino acids. Here the CDR3 reads CASAKGERTDTQYF. In nucleotides, the CDR3 is TGTGCCAGCGCTAAAGGGGAACGCACAGATACGCAGTATTTT.

This clonotype was observed a handful of times. This chain joins TRBV10-3 and TRBJ2-7; no clear D gene. This CDR3 is built from 12 residues. Trimming left V 4 bases short and J 3 bases short, with 7 bases between. Per germline, CDR1 ENHRY and CDR2 SYGVKD. CDR3 sequence reads: CAISAAVYEQYF. CDR3 nucleotides: TGTGCCATCAGTGCAGCCGTCTACGAGCAGTACTTC.

In the case of this clonotype: The limits of the CDR3 on the DNA are not certain, so only TCRdb's listed CDR3 is given. V gene TRBV6-5 combines with J gene TRBJ2-1; TRBD1, the D gene given by the table, was not confirmed from the DNA. In germline, CDR1 is MNHEY, CDR2 SVGAGI. The CDR3 spans 15 amino acids, including both terminal residues. The CDR3: CASSTSWGPYNEQFF.

This clonotype was seen only a few times. The chain carries TRBV7-8 and TRBJ2-3; 7 nucleotides agree with TRBD1. Germline CDR1 SGHVS, CDR2 FQNEAQ. The CDR3 is 15 residues long. The ends lost 5 bases at V and 4 bases at J; junction bases unmatched: 9. CDR3 sequence reads: CASSVRDSGADTQYF. CDR3 DNA sequence: TGTGCCAGCAGCGTACGGGACAGTGGCGCAGATACGCAGTATTTT.

This clonotype was counted between two and nine times. The genes are TRBV5-1 and TRBJ2-1, with a tentative D call TRBD2 (5 bases). Trimming took 0 bases from V and 7 from J, leaving 14 bases between them. Germline-derived CDR1 and CDR2 are SGHRS and YFSETQ. The CDR3 has 15 amino acids. As DNA, the CDR3 is TGCGCCAGCAGCTTGGCCGTCGGACTTTCAAATGAGCAGTTCTTC. Amino acids: CASSLAVGLSNEQFF. The entire variable domain, with the rest obtained from reference TRBV5-1 and TRBJ2-1, is as follows: KAGVTQTPRYLIKTRGQQVTLSCSPISGHRSVSWYQQTPGQGLQFLFEYFSETQRNKGNFPGRFSGRQFSNSRSEMNVSTLELGDSALYLCASSLAVGLSNEQFFGPGTRLTVL.

This clonotype appeared a few times. V usage is TRBV12-3 or TRBV12-4 and J usage is TRBJ2-7; TRBD2 matches at 8 bases. The V segment lost 7 bases and the J segment 7 bases; nucleotides outside the gene matches: 6. The CDR3 length is 12 residues. CDR3 in amino acids: CASNGGTREQYF. In nucleotides, the CDR3 is TGTGCCAGCAACGGGGGGACTAGAGAGCAGTACTTC.

The chain has TRBV6-6 and TRBJ1-1; TRBD1 matches at 7 bases. The germline gives CDR1 MNHNY, CDR2 SVGAGI (reference sequence). J lost 6 bases, V lost 6 bases, and 7 bases had no gene match. This CDR3 spans 13 amino acids. The CDR3 nucleotides read TGTGCCAGCAGGCAGGAAGGGGGCGCTGAAGCTTTCTTT. This codes for CASRQEGGAEAFF.

The V call is TRBV5-1, the J call TRBJ2-3; D is possibly TRBD1 (5 bases). The V end lost 0 bases, the J end lost 4 bases, and 9 bases lay between the germline ends. Germline CDR1 and CDR2: SGHRS and YFSETQ. The CDR3 has 14 amino acids. The CDR3 nucleotides are TGCGCCAGCAGCTTGGAAGGGGTCCCAGATACGCAGTATTTT. Its protein product is CASSLEGVPDTQYF.

This clonotype turned up a few times. The V and J genes are TRBV20-1 and TRBJ2-7; D not resolved. Trimming removed 2 bases from V and 8 bases from J, with 19 bases in between. The germline V gene has CDR1 DFQATT and CDR2 SNEGSKA (reference sequence). The CDR3 covers 14 residues. DNA of the CDR3: TGCAGTGCTAGACAGGCCCAAGGATCTCCGAAGCAGTACTTC. The encoded protein is CSARQAQGSPKQYF.

The genes are TRBV7-2 and TRBJ1-2, with D maybe TRBD1 (5 bases). The CDR3 has 15 amino acids. Germline V gives CDR1 SGHTA, CDR2 FQGNSA. With 1 base removed from V and 4 bases from J, the gap between germline ends came to 13 bases. The CDR3 DNA follows: TGTGCCAGCAGCTTAGTCGTCACAGGCCCCTATGGCTACACCTTC. Amino acid sequence: CASSLVVTGPYGYTF.

The rearrangement uses TRBV27 and TRBJ2-1; D is possibly TRBD2 (5 bases). The CDR3 loop spans 14 amino acids. V lost 3 bases and J lost 5, with 11 bases in between. Germline V lookup: CDR1 MNHEY, CDR2 SMNVEV (reference sequence). The chain's CDR3 is CASSFAGTHNEQFF. CDR3 sequence (DNA): TGTGCCAGCAGTTTTGCGGGTACTCACAATGAGCAGTTCTTC.